A selection of T cell receptor beta chains follows, all from one sample in a study of brain T cells in children with intractable seizures. Only in-frame clones appear in the TCRdb table, and some are missing; sequencing was by immunoSEQ multiplex PCR. In the table there are tens of thousands of clones, 85% to 95% of which are singletons. The material sequenced was peripheral blood, taken at surgery. The receptor set was obtained from a boy under two years old with tuberous sclerosis and intractable seizures. Both conserved end residues are part of each CDR3. The order of the fields is CDR3 protein, CDR3 DNA, clone size, J gene, D gene, V gene. The D gene is left open where the match is weak. A row's size may be missing; if present it is once, few, many or a size class.

CDR3: CASSPQGNTEAFF
DNA: TGTGCCAGCAGTCCCCAGGGGAACACTGAAGCTTTCTTT
size: -
J: TRBJ1-1
D: -
V: TRBV12-3/TRBV12-4

CDR3: CASIKGYEQYF
DNA: TGTGCCAGCATAAAGGGTTACGAGCAGTACTTC
size: -
J: TRBJ2-7
D: -
V: TRBV2

CDR3: CASSRQGVGELFF
DNA: TGTGCCAGCAGCCGTCAGGGAGTCGGGGAGCTGTTTTTT
size: -
J: TRBJ2-2
D: -
V: TRBV12-3/TRBV12-4

CDR3: CASSQADRGKHEQYF
DNA: TGTGCCAGCAGCCAAGCCGACAGGGGTAAACACGAGCAGTACTTC
size: -
J: TRBJ2-7
D: TRBD1
V: TRBV3-1/TRBV3-2

CDR3: CASSKRKTGMGRTGELFF
DNA: TGTGCCAGCAGCAAAAGGAAGACAGGGATGGGTCGCACCGGGGAGCTGTTTTTT
size: -
J: TRBJ2-2
D: -
V: TRBV21-1

CDR3: CASSESMAGSPLHF
DNA: TGTGCCAGCAGTGAATCTATGGCAGGGTCACCCCTCCACTTT
size: -
J: TRBJ1-6
D: -
V: TRBV25-1

CDR3: CASSLAGVYYNEQFF
DNA: TGCGCCAGCAGCCTAGCGGGAGTTTACTACAATGAGCAGTTCTTC
size: -
J: TRBJ2-1
D: TRBD2
V: TRBV4-1

CDR3: CASSYSTGLNTEAFF
DNA: TGCGCCAGCAGTTACTCGACAGGGCTGAACACTGAAGCTTTCTTT
size: -
J: TRBJ1-1
D: TRBD1
V: TRBV5-1

CDR3: CSASVRLTYNEQFF
DNA: TGCAGTGCTAGTGTACGTCTGACATACAATGAGCAGTTCTTC
size: -
J: TRBJ2-1
D: -
V: TRBV20-1

CDR3: CASSTGQGAYTDTQYF
DNA: TGTGCCAGCAGTACCGGACAGGGGGCTTATACAGATACGCAGTATTTT
size: -
J: TRBJ2-3
D: TRBD1
V: TRBV13

CDR3: CASSPDRGRNTQYF
DNA: TGTGCCAGCAGCCCGGACAGGGGGAGAAATACGCAGTATTTT
size: few
J: TRBJ2-3
D: TRBD1
V: TRBV7-2

CDR3: CASITHQLTGELFF
DNA: TGTGCCAGCATCACCCATCAGTTAACCGGGGAGCTGTTTTTT
size: -
J: TRBJ2-2
D: -
V: TRBV28

CDR3: CASSSISRGGRTGELFF
DNA: TGTGCCAGCAGCTCTATTAGTCGCGGGGGGAGGACCGGGGAGCTGTTTTTT
size: -
J: TRBJ2-2
D: TRBD2
V: TRBV7-9

CDR3: CASSQDASTYNEQFF
DNA: TGCGCCAGCAGCCAAGATGCGTCTACCTACAATGAGCAGTTCTTC
size: -
J: TRBJ2-1
D: -
V: TRBV4-1

CDR3: CASSVRVGGEQFF
DNA: TGTGCCAGCAGCGTCCGGGTGGGGGGTGAGCAGTTCTTC
size: -
J: TRBJ2-1
D: -
V: TRBV7-8

CDR3: CASSESQYNEQFF
DNA: TGCGCCAGCAGTGAGTCACAGTACAATGAGCAGTTCTTC
size: -
J: TRBJ2-1
D: -
V: TRBV10-1

CDR3: CASSRPTGRGETQYF
DNA: TGTGCCAGCAGCCGTCCGACAGGTAGAGGGGAGACCCAGTACTTC
size: -
J: TRBJ2-5
D: -
V: TRBV3-1/TRBV3-2

CDR3: CSVRDYTDTQYF
DNA: TGCAGCGTCCGGGACTACACAGATACGCAGTATTTT
size: -
J: TRBJ2-3
D: TRBD2
V: TRBV29-1

CDR3: CASSLVSEDTEAFF
DNA: TGTGCCAGCAGCTTAGTTTCGGAGGACACTGAAGCTTTCTTT
size: -
J: TRBJ1-1
D: -
V: TRBV11-2

CDR3: CASSLLSTSGLGETQYF
DNA: TGTGCCAGCAGCTTATTATCGACTAGCGGGCTAGGAGAGACCCAGTACTTC
size: -
J: TRBJ2-5
D: TRBD2
V: TRBV7-9

CDR3: CASSQDWVWRDRDDEQYF
DNA: TGTGCCAGCAGCCAAGACTGGGTATGGCGGGACAGGGACGACGAGCAGTACTTC
size: -
J: TRBJ2-7
D: TRBD1
V: TRBV3-1/TRBV3-2

CDR3: CAWSWGTEAFF
DNA: TGTGCCTGGAGTTGGGGGACTGAAGCTTTCTTT
size: -
J: TRBJ1-1
D: -
V: TRBV30

CDR3: CASTETGEHPDTQYF
DNA: TGTGCCAGCACCGAGACAGGGGAGCATCCAGATACGCAGTATTTT
size: -
J: TRBJ2-3
D: TRBD1
V: TRBV6-5

CDR3: CTSSQVKRDRGNEAFF
DNA: TGCACCAGCAGCCAAGTGAAAAGGGACAGGGGGAATGAAGCTTTCTTT
size: -
J: TRBJ1-1
D: -
V: TRBV1

CDR3: CASPPDRGNQPQHF
DNA: TGTGCCAGCCCTCCGGACAGGGGCAATCAGCCCCAGCATTTT
size: -
J: TRBJ1-5
D: -
V: TRBV21-1

CDR3: CAISAPPGQSYEQYF
DNA: TGTGCCATCAGTGCCCCACCGGGACAGTCCTACGAGCAGTACTTC
size: -
J: TRBJ2-7
D: TRBD1
V: TRBV10-3

CDR3: CASSLVDTANTGELFF
DNA: TGTGCCAGCAGCTTAGTAGACACCGCGAACACCGGGGAGCTGTTTTTT
size: -
J: TRBJ2-2
D: -
V: TRBV7-9

CDR3: CASSQDKQNEQFF
DNA: TGTGCCAGCAGCCAAGATAAGCAGAATGAGCAGTTCTTC
size: -
J: TRBJ2-1
D: -
V: TRBV14

CDR3: CATSDSVTDTQYF
DNA: TGTGCCACCAGTGATTCCGTTACAGATACGCAGTATTTT
size: -
J: TRBJ2-3
D: -
V: TRBV24-1

CDR3: CASSFWELNTEAFF
DNA: TGTGCCAGCAGCTTTTGGGAGTTGAACACTGAAGCTTTCTTT
size: -
J: TRBJ1-1
D: -
V: TRBV5-4

CDR3: CAWSRQGTDTQYF
DNA: TGTGCCTGGAGTAGACAGGGAACAGATACGCAGTATTTT
size: -
J: TRBJ2-3
D: TRBD1
V: TRBV30

CDR3: CASSLSSGGRDTQYF
DNA: TGTGCCAGCAGCTTGTCTAGCGGGGGCCGGGATACGCAGTATTTT
size: -
J: TRBJ2-3
D: TRBD2
V: TRBV5-4

CDR3: CASSLAAGGIYGYTF
DNA: TGTGCCAGCAGCTTAGCCGCAGGGGGGATCTATGGCTACACCTTC
size: -
J: TRBJ1-2
D: TRBD1
V: TRBV7-9